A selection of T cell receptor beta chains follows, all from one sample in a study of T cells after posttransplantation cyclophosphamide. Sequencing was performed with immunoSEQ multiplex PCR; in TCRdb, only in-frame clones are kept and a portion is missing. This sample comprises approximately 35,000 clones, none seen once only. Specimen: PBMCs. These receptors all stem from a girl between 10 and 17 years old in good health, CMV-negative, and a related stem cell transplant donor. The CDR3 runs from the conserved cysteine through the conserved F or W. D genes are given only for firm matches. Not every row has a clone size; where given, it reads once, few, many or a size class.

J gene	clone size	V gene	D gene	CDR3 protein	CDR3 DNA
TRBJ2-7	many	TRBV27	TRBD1	CASSSPGQGDFRGYEQYF	TGTGCCAGCAGTTCGCCGGGACAGGGGGATTTCAGAGGCTACGAGCAGTACTTC
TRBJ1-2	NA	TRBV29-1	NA	CSVRDRYGYTF	TGCAGCGTCAGAGACAGATATGGCTACACCTTC
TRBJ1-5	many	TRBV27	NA	CASSLHKDSFSNQPQHF	TGTGCCAGCAGTTTACATAAGGACAGTTTTAGCAATCAGCCCCAGCATTTT
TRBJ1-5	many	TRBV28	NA	CASSFGQGQQPQHF	TGTGCCAGCAGTTTCGGGCAGGGTCAGCAGCCCCAGCATTTT
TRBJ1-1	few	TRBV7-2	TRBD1	CASSLQGGGYTEAFF	TGTGCCAGCAGCCTACAGGGGGGAGGGTACACTGAAGCTTTCTTT
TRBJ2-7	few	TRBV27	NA	CASSRLSAGGADEQYF	TGTGCCAGCAGTCGCCTCTCCGCTGGGGGGGCTGACGAGCAGTACTTC
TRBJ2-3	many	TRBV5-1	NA	CASSVGEGGVFDTQYF	TGCGCCAGCAGCGTCGGTGAAGGGGGGGTGTTCGATACGCAGTATTTT
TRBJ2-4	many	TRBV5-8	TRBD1	CASSFRDRGGLEYF	TGTGCCAGCAGCTTTCGGGACAGGGGGGGTTTAGAGTACTTC
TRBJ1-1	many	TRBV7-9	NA	CASSLGWAGNTEAFF	TGTGCCAGCAGCTTAGGGTGGGCAGGCAACACTGAAGCTTTCTTT
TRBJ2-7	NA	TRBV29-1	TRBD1	CSGWGQGPYEQYF	TGCAGCGGATGGGGACAGGGGCCCTACGAGCAGTACTTC
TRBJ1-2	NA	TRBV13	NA	CASSPSLDSPNYGYTF	TGTGCCAGCAGCCCATCGCTGGACAGTCCTAACTATGGCTACACCTTC
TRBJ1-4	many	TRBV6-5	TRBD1	CASSDRGRNEKLFF	TGTGCCAGCAGTGACAGGGGCCGTAATGAAAAACTGTTTTTT
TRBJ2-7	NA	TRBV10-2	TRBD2	CASSGGRGGSSYEQYF	TGCGCCAGCAGCGGAGGGCGGGGGGGGTCTTCCTACGAGCAGTACTTC
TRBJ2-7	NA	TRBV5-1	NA	CASSLELTLSYEQYF	TGCGCCAGCAGCTTGGAGCTTACCCTTTCCTACGAGCAGTACTTC
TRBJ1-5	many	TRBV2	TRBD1	CASSQDRERPQHF	TGTGCCAGCAGCCAAGACAGGGAGAGGCCCCAGCATTTT
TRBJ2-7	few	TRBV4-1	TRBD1	CASSQGQGLYEQYF	TGCGCCAGCAGCCAAGGACAGGGGCTCTACGAGCAGTACTTC
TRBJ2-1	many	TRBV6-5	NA	CASSYRESYNEQFF	TGTGCCAGCAGCTACAGGGAGTCCTACAATGAGCAGTTCTTC
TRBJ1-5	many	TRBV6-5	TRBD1	CASSPRTGGASQHF	TGTGCCAGCAGTCCCCGGACAGGGGGTGCGTCCCAGCATTTT
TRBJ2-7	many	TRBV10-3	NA	CAISGGPPPQGLSSYEQYF	TGTGCCATCAGTGGGGGGCCCCCCCCACAGGGATTGAGCTCCTACGAGCAGTACTTC
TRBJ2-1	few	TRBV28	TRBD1	CASSPTGGYNEQFF	TGTGCCAGCAGTCCGACAGGGGGCTACAATGAGCAGTTCTTC
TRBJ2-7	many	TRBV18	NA	CASSPLKSGTSPYEQYF	TGTGCCAGCTCACCACTAAAATCAGGGACTTCCCCCTACGAGCAGTACTTC